This T cell receptor (beta chain) emerged from a study of blood T cells in healthy people across ages. Isolation per sample recovered at least 6.5 million PBMCs. The total RNA that was extracted per sample amounted to at least 5 micrograms. Using a J-beta primer mix together with a sample-barcoded 5' primer, a second PCR was run for roughly 7 to 11 cycles. Through a template-switch adaptor with 12 random nucleotides, each cDNA molecule received a tag. TCRdb reprocessed the 5' RACE reads via MiXCR and lists one record per CDR3 protein. The table shows approximately 770,000 distinct CDR3 sequences, with about 62% occurring only once. Overall study results and limits: Long-lived donors exceeded aged donors in naive CD4+ cells and diversity.

There are a few counts of this clonotype. Its antigen is undetermined. Unmatched junction bases numbered 3, after V lost 1 base and J lost 5 bases. The CDR3 sequence is 14 residues long. Germline V gives CDR1 SGHTA, CDR2 FQGNSA. The origin of this receptor is a man aged 25 to 45 in good health. The source material was blood. This chain uses TRBV7-2 with TRBJ2-3; 7 bases agree with TRBD1. As DNA, the CDR3 is TGTGCCAGCAGCTTAGAGAGGGGGCAAGATACGCAGTATTTT. Its translation: CASSLERGQDTQYF.